The source of this T cell receptor beta chain is a study of blood T cell repertoires in COVID-19. As for the study in general: From the United States, Italy and Spain came samples of acute and convalescent COVID-19. Sample material is recorded as cDNA or gDNA derived from T cells, B-cell-depleted T cells, or PBMCs.

Per the authors' pipeline: The assay estimated nucleated cells by amplifying reference gene primers. The method was immunoSEQ multiplex PCR; TCRdb's version includes in-frame clones alone and lacks a portion of them. The D gene and trimming were derived from the DNA, and the V and J assignments and clone size from that table. Among roughly 240,000 clones listed, around 86% were seen once. The sequence was obtained from a woman in her fifties or sixties who had recovered from COVID-19. Sequenced input: peripheral blood.

The CDR3 nucleotides read TGTGCCAGCAGCCTGGGGCCGGGGGTTGTCGGGGAGCTGTTTTTT. It translates to CASSLGPGVVGELFF. V is TRBV5-5 and J is TRBJ2-2, with D perhaps TRBD2 (6 bases). CDR1 and CDR2 from the germline V gene are SGHKS and YYEKEE (reference sequence). This CDR3 spans 15 amino acids. V was shortened by 4 bases and J by 7 bases, with 17 bases between the two germline ends.